This T cell receptor (beta chain) was captured in a study of T-cell memory formation after mild COVID-19. TCR alpha and TCR beta cDNA libraries carrying sample barcodes and UMIs were produced by 5'RACE using constant-segment primers. TCRdb independently ran MiXCR on the 5' RACE reads; one entry per CDR3 protein. Seen here are a few hundred thousand distinct CDR3 sequences, under 25% observed once, and the top ten hold about 12%. This clonotype showed up just a few times. Germline-derived CDR1 and CDR2 are SEHNR and FQNEAQ (reference sequence). The CDR3 loop spans 13 amino acids. The V and J ends lost 4 bases and 7 bases respectively, with 11 bases between them.

The chain combines TRBV7-9 with TRBJ2-1; the D call may be TRBD1 or TRBD2 (5 bases each). Sequenced sample: PBMCs or a T cell subset sorted from them (not recorded which). The TCR originated in an adult woman who had mild COVID-19 (a few samples of this study predate the infection). Cell type and time point are not known. The CDR3, as DNA: TGTGCCAGCAGCTCCCCGGGACCAAATGAGCAGTTCTTC. Its protein is CASSSPGPNEQFF.